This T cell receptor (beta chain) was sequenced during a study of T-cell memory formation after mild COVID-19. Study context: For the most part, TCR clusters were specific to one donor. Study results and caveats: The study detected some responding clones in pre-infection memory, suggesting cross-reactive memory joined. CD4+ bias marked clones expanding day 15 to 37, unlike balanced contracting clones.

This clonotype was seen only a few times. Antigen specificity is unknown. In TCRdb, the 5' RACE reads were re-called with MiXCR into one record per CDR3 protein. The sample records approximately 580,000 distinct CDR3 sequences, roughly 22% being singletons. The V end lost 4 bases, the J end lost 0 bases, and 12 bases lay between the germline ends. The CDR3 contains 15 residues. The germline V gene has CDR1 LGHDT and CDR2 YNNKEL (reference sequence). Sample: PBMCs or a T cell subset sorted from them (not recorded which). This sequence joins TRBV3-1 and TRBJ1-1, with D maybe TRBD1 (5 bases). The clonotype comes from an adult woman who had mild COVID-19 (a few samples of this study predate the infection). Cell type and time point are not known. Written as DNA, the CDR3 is TGTGCCAGCAGCCCGCCGGGACTAATGAACACTGAAGCTTTCTTT. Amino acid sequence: CASSPPGLMNTEAFF.